The 24 T cell receptor beta chains listed next were all sequenced from one sample in a study of blood T cells in healthy people across ages. The use of a sample-barcoded 5' primer and a J-beta primer mix characterized a second PCR of roughly 7 to 11 cycles. MiXCR, run by TCRdb on the 5' RACE reads, gives a single entry per CDR3 protein. This table has hundreds of thousands of distinct CDR3 sequences, 52% appearing once. Specimen: blood. The receptor source for this set is a woman of 80 years or more in good health.

In this sample, this clonotype turned up many times. This sequence joins TRBV18 and TRBJ1-2; 10 bases match TRBD1. The length of the CDR3 is 14 residues. Germline CDR1 KGHSH, CDR2 LQKENI. After removal of 5 bases from V and 2 bases from J, the junction contained 2 bases not matched to a gene. CDR3 sequence: CASSWTGGNYGYTF. The CDR3 DNA is TGTGCCAGCTCATGGACAGGGGGAAACTATGGCTACACCTTC.

This clonotype has at least ten counts. The genes are TRBV2 and TRBJ1-6, with D unresolved. Germline V gives CDR1 SNHLY, CDR2 FYNNEI. The CDR3 contains 11 residues. Trimming took off 8 bases at V and 7 bases at J, with 6 bases between the two ends. CDR3 sequence (DNA): TGTGCCAGCCACGAAAATTCACCCCTCCACTTT. Its translation: CASHENSPLHF. The full variable domain, completed using reference TRBV2 and TRBJ1-6, is EPEVTQTPSHQVTQMGQEVILRCVPISNHLYFYWYRQILGQKVEFLVSFYNNEISEKSEIFDDQFSVERPDGSNFTLKIRSTKLEDSAMYFCASHENSPLHFGNGTRLTVT.

The table lists this clonotype with many counts. V gene TRBV29-1 combines with J gene TRBJ2-1; either TRBD1 or TRBD2 may fit D (7 bases each). Germline lookup yields CDR1 SQVTM and CDR2 ANQGSEA. Trimming left V 4 bases short and J 9 bases short, with 13 bases between. The CDR3 extends over 12 amino acids. CDR3 bases: TGCAGCGTTGGAGCCAGGGGGGGTGAGCAGTTCTTC. Encoded protein: CSVGARGGEQFF.

This clonotype was counted between two and nine times. This chain links TRBV7-2 with TRBJ2-5, with 7 bases fitting TRBD2. Looked up from germline, CDR1 is SGHTA and CDR2 is FQGNSA. The V segment lost 5 bases and the J segment 2 bases; nucleotides outside the gene matches: 11. This CDR3 spans 16 amino acids. CDR3 sequence: CASSPGDGTIQETQYF. CDR3 coding DNA: TGTGCCAGCAGCCCGGGGGACGGGACTATACAAGAGACCCAGTACTTC.

This clonotype was counted once. In nucleotides, the CDR3 is TGCGCCAGCAGCCACAGCATCCGTCCTACGGCCTACGAGCAGTACTTC. Translation gives CASSHSIRPTAYEQYF. This chain uses TRBV4-1 with TRBJ2-7, with unresolved D. Germline CDR1 is MGHRA and CDR2 is YSYEKL. CDR3 length: 16 residues. Between the trimmed V and J ends, which lost 3 bases and 2 bases, there was a span of 17 bases.

The chain recombines TRBV29-1 with TRBJ2-3; no clear D gene. This CDR3 comprises 12 residues. Germline CDR1 reads SQVTM; CDR2 reads ANQGSEA. V was trimmed by 7 bases and J by 5 bases, leaving 13 bases between them. In nucleotides, the CDR3 is TGCAGCGCCAGAGAGGTACGAGATACGCAGTATTTT. Translation: CSAREVRDTQYF.

This clonotype was seen ten or more times. The J gene is TRBJ2-6, the V gene TRBV6-6; D is possibly TRBD2 (5 bases). Germline V CDR1 and CDR2: MNHNY, SVGAGI (reference sequence). The CDR3 consists of 15 residues. The V end lost 2 bases, the J end lost 0 bases, and 5 bases lay between the germline ends. CDR3 DNA: TGTGCCAGCAGTTACGGGAGCTCTGGGGCCAACGTCCTGACTTTC. Amino acids: CASSYGSSGANVLTF.

The sample holds many counts of this clonotype. The genes are TRBV5-1 and TRBJ1-4; D not certain. The ends were cut back, 0 bases at V and 5 bases at J, with 11 bases in the middle. In germline, CDR1 is SGHRS, CDR2 YFSETQ. This CDR3 spans 15 amino acids. CDR3 amino acids: CASSLARPINEKLFF. The CDR3 bases are TGCGCCAGCAGCTTGGCCAGGCCTATAAATGAAAAACTGTTTTTT.

The V and J genes are TRBV29-1 and TRBJ1-2; D gene unclear. Trimming took 0 bases from V and 7 from J, leaving 6 bases between them. Germline V gene lookup returns CDR1 SQVTM and CDR2 ANQGSEA. The CDR3 consists of 11 residues. Written as DNA, the CDR3 is TGCAGCGTTGAAGATCGCGGTGGCTACACCTTC. This translates into CSVEDRGGYTF. Looking up the rest from reference TRBV29-1 and TRBJ1-2 gives the full variable domain: SAVISQKPSRDICQRGTSLTIQCQVDSQVTMMFWYRQQPGQSLTLIATANQGSEATYESGFVIDKFPISRPNLTFSTLTVSNMSPEDSSIYLCSVEDRGGYTFGSGTRLTVV.

The V call is TRBV2, the J call TRBJ2-3, with D unclear. Germline-derived CDR1 and CDR2 are SNHLY and FYNNEI. The CDR3 totals 15 residues. Trimming stripped 2 bases from V and 1 base from J, with 10 bases between. The CDR3 here is CASSEQVQGTDTQYF. As DNA, the CDR3 is TGTGCCAGCAGTGAACAGGTTCAGGGCACAGATACGCAGTATTTT.

The rearrangement links TRBV20-1 to TRBJ1-1, with no clear D. Germline lookup yields CDR1 DFQATT and CDR2 SNEGSKA (reference sequence). V gave up 0 bases and J gave up 3 bases, with 2 bases separating them. The CDR3 totals 11 residues. The CDR3 nucleotides are TGCAGTGCTAGAGATTACACTGAAGCTTTCTTT. Amino acids: CSARDYTEAFF.

A word on this clonotype: This may be a read error, as it is one base from a much larger clone. This chain connects TRBV28 to TRBJ1-2; no firm D call. The CDR3 extends over 13 amino acids. Germline V gene sequence: CDR1 MDHEN, CDR2 SYDVKM. The CDR3 is CGSSFLRVYGYTF. CDR3 DNA: TGTGGCAGCAGTTTCCTCCGGGTCTATGGCTACACCTTC.

There are many counts of this clonotype. The V call is TRBV7-2, the J call TRBJ2-7; maybe TRBD1 (5 bases). The CDR3 is 13 amino acids. V was pared by 5 bases and J by 3 bases, with 11 bases between. The germline CDR1 and CDR2 sequences are SGHTA and FQGNSA. DNA for the CDR3: TGTGCCAGCAGCCGGAGACAGTTCTACGAGCAGTACTTC. Translation gives CASSRRQFYEQYF.

This clonotype turned up a few times. CDR3 coding DNA: TGTGCCAGCAGTGGGGGAGCGGTTCCAGAGACCCAGTACTTC. It is translated as CASSGGAVPETQYF. The chain uses TRBV2 and TRBJ2-5; a weak D match, TRBD2 (5 bases). CDR3 size: 14 residues. Germline values: CDR1 SNHLY, CDR2 FYNNEI. V dropped 4 bases and J dropped 4 bases, with 13 bases sitting between them.

The CDR3 nucleotides read TGTGCCAGCAGTGACAGGGTCCTGACCGCAGATACGCAGTATTTT. This translates into CASSDRVLTADTQYF. The chain employs TRBV6-1 and TRBJ2-3; the D gene is possibly TRBD1 (5 bases). This CDR3 region has 15 residues. V was trimmed by 3 bases and J by 4 bases, leaving 14 bases between them. Germline CDR1 is MNHNS and CDR2 is SASEGT.

V usage is TRBV7-8 and J usage is TRBJ2-5, with D tentatively TRBD2 (6 bases). The CDR3 runs to 14 residues. Between the trimmed V and J ends, which lost 5 bases and 4 bases, there was a span of 14 bases. Germline values: CDR1 SGHVS, CDR2 FQNEAQ. CDR3 nucleotides: TGTGCCAGCAGCCCGACTAGGGTAGTAGAGACCCAGTACTTC. Residues: CASSPTRVVETQYF.

The sample holds many counts of this clonotype. The chain employs TRBV20-1 and TRBJ1-6; D is perhaps TRBD1 (5 bases). The CDR3 loop spans 14 amino acids. Germline-derived CDR1 and CDR2 are DFQATT and SNEGSKA (reference sequence). V lost 6 bases and J 6 bases, leaving 15 bases between the germline ends. This chain's CDR3 is CSAPLGTSNSPLHF. The CDR3 nucleotides read TGCAGTGCGCCGTTGGGGACGAGTAATTCACCCCTCCACTTT.

This clonotype came up a few times. The rearrangement links TRBV20-1 to TRBJ1-1; D call uncertain. V was shortened by 1 base and J by 8 bases, with 11 bases between the two germline ends. The CDR3 runs to 12 residues. Germline values: CDR1 DFQATT, CDR2 SNEGSKA (reference sequence). The chain's CDR3 is CSARGGGAEAFF. Here the CDR3 DNA reads TGCAGTGCTAGAGGTGGCGGCGCGGAAGCTTTCTTT.

Comments on this clonotype: A much larger clone differs by one base, so this may be a read error. The chain combines TRBV3-1 with TRBJ2-5; D uncertain. Germline CDR1 and CDR2: LGHDT and YNNKEL (reference sequence). The CDR3 covers 12 residues. Trimming removed 1 base from V and 11 bases from J, with 11 bases in between. CDR3 nucleotide sequence: TGTGCCAGCAGCCAAGTCAGACATGAGCAGTACTTC. Translating gives CASSQVRHEQYF.

This chain connects TRBV5-1 to TRBJ2-3; tentatively, D is TRBD1 (6 bases). V was shortened by 0 bases and J by 3 bases, with 11 bases between the two germline ends. The CDR3 extends over 15 amino acids. CDR1 SGHRS and CDR2 YFSETQ come from the germline V gene. CDR3 coding DNA: TGCGCCAGCAGCTTGGGGACAGCTAAGACAGATACGCAGTATTTT. Its translation is CASSLGTAKTDTQYF.

Of note for this clonotype: Since a much larger clone is just one base distant, this may be a read error. The chain combines TRBV12-3 or TRBV12-4 with TRBJ2-3; 10 bases are shared with TRBD2. The CDR3 spans 12 residues. The V and J ends lost 11 bases and 10 bases, in that order; junction bases with no gene match: 9. As DNA, the CDR3 is TGTGCCGGCGTCCTAGCGGGGGTTTCGCAGTATTTT. It is translated as CAGVLAGVSQYF.

Here the CDR3 DNA reads TGCGCCAGCAGCTTGGTGGCAGGCCGAAGCACAGATACGCAGTATTTT. It yields the protein CASSLVAGRSTDTQYF. The rearrangement links TRBV5-1 to TRBJ2-3; no definite D call. CDR1 SGHRS and CDR2 YFSETQ come from the germline V gene. The V end lost 0 bases, the J end lost 0 bases, and 11 bases lay between the germline ends. The CDR3 extends over 16 amino acids.

Concerning this clonotype: One base away lies a much larger clone, so this may be a sequencing read error. The chain is built from TRBV5-1 and TRBJ1-6; D is perhaps TRBD1 (6 bases). CDR1 and CDR2 from the germline V gene are SGHRS and YFSETQ. The CDR3 totals 13 residues. V was pared by 6 bases and J by 10 bases, with 14 bases between. The CDR3 DNA reads as TGCGCCAGCACAAGGGACATGGGCTCACCCCTCCACTTT. Its protein is CASTRDMGSPLHF.

This clonotype was recorded a few times. V gene TRBV12-3 or TRBV12-4 combines with J gene TRBJ2-1; a possible D gene is TRBD2 (6 bases). TRBJ2-7 explains the end of the DNA better; the J call may be wrong. The CDR3 loop spans 11 amino acids. The chain's CDR3 is CASGGTYEQYF. The CDR3 coding sequence is TGTGCCAGCGGCGGGACCTACGAGCAGTACTTC.